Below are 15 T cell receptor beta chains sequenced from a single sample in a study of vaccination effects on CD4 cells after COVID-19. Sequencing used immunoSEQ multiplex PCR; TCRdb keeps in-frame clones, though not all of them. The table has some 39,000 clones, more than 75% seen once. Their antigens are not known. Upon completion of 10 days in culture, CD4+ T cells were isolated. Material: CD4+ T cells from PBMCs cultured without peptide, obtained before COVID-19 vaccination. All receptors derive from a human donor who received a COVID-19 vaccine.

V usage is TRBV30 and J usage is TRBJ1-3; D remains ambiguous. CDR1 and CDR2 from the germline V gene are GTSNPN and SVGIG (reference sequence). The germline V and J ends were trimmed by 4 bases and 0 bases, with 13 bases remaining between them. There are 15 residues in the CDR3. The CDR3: CAWMAAQLSGNTIYF. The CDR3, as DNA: TGTGCCTGGATGGCCGCGCAACTCTCTGGAAACACCATATATTTT.

The CDR3 nucleotides are TGTGCCAGCAGCCAAAAGCAGGGGGTCGTCACCGGGGAGCTGTTTTTT. It translates to CASSQKQGVVTGELFF. The chain has TRBV14 and TRBJ2-2, with TRBD1 matching over 7 bases. Germline assignment: CDR1 SGHDN and CDR2 FVKESK. The CDR3 length is 16 residues. V lost 2 bases to trimming and J lost 4 bases; unmatched junction nucleotides: 7.

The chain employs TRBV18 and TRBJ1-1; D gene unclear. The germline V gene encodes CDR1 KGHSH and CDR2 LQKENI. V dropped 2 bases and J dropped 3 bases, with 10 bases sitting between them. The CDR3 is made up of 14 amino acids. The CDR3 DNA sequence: TGTGCCAGCTCACCATCTCGAATATACACTGAAGCTTTCTTT. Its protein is CASSPSRIYTEAFF.

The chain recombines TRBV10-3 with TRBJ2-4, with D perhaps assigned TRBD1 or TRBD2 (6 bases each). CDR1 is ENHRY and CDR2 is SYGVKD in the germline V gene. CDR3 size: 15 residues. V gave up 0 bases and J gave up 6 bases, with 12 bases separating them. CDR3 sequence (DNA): TGTGCCATCAGTGAGTCGGAGGAGGGGGTAAACATTCAGTACTTC. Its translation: CAISESEEGVNIQYF.

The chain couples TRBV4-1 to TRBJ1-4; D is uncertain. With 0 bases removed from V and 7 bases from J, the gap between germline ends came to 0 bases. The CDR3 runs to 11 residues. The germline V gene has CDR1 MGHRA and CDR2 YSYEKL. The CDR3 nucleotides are TGCGCCAGCAGCCAAGATGAAAAACTGTTTTTT. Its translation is CASSQDEKLFF.

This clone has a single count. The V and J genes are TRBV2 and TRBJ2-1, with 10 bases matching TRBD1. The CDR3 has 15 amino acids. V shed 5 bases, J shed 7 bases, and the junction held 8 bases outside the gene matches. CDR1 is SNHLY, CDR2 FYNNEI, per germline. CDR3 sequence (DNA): TGTGCCAGCAGTCGTCGACAGGGGGCGCCGAATGAGCAGTTCTTC. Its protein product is CASSRRQGAPNEQFF.

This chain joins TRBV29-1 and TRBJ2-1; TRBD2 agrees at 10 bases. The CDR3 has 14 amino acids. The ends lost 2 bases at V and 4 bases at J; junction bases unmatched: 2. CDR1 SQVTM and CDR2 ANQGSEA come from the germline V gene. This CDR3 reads CSVEWTSGYNEQFF. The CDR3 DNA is TGCAGCGTTGAATGGACTAGCGGATACAATGAGCAGTTCTTC.

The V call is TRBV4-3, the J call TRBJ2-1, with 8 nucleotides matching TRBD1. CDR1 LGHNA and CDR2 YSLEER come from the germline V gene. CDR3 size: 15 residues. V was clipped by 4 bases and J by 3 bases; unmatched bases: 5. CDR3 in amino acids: CASSLRTGFYNEQFF. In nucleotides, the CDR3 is TGCGCCAGCAGCCTGCGGACAGGGTTCTACAATGAGCAGTTCTTC.

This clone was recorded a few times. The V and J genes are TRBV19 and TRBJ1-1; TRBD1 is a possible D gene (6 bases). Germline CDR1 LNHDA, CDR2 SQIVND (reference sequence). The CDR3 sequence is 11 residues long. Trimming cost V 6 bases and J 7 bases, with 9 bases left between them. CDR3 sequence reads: CASSNRVEAFF. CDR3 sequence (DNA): TGTGCCAGTAGCAACAGGGTTGAAGCTTTCTTT.

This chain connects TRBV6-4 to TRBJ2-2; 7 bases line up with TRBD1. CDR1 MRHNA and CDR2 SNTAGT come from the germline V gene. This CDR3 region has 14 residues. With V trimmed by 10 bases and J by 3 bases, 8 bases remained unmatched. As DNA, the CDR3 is TGTGCCACCTCGGTACAGGGGCACACCGGGGAGCTGTTTTTT. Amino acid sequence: CATSVQGHTGELFF.

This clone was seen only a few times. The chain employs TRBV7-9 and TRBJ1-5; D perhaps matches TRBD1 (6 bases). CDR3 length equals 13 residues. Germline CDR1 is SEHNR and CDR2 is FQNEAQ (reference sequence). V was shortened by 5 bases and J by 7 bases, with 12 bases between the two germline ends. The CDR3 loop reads CASSVQGKQPQHF. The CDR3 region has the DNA TGTGCCAGCAGCGTCCAGGGGAAACAGCCCCAGCATTTT.

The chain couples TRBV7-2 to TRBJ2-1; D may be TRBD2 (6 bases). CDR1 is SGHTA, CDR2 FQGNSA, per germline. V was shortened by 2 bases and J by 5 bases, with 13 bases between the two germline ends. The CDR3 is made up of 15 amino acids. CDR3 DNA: TGTGCCAGCAGCTTATTTGGGGGGAGTAACAATGAGCAGTTCTTC. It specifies CASSLFGGSNNEQFF.

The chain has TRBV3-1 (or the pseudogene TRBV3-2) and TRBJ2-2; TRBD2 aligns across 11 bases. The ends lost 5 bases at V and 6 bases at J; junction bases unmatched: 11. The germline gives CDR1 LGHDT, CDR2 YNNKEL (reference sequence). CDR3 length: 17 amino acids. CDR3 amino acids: CASSTLAGGSGAGELFF. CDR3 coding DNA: TGTGCCAGCAGCACCCTAGCGGGGGGATCCGGGGCCGGGGAGCTGTTTTTT.

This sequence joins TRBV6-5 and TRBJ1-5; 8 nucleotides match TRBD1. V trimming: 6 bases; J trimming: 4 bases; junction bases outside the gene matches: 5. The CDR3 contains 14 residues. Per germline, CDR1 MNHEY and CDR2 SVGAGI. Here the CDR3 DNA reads TGTGCCAGCAGACTTCACAGGGGGAATCAGCCCCAGCATTTT. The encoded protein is CASRLHRGNQPQHF.

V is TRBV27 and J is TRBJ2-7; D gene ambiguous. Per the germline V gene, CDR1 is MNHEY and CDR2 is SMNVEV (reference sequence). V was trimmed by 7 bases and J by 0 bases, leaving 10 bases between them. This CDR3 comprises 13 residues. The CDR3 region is CASTATGSYEQYV. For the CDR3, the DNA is TGTGCCAGCACCGCTACGGGCTCCTACGAGCAGTACGTC.